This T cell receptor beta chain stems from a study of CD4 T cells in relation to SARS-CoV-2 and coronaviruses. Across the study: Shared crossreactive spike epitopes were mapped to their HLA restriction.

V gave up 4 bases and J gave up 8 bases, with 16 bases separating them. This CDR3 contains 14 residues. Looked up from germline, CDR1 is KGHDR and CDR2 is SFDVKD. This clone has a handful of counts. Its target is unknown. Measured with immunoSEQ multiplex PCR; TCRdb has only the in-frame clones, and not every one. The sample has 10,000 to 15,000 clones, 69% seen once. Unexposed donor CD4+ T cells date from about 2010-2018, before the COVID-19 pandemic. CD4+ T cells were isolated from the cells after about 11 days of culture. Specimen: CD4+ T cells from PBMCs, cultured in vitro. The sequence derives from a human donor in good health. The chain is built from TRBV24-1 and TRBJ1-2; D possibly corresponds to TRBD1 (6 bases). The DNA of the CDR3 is TGTGCCACCAGTGACGCTGGGACATTGGGAGGCTACACCTTC. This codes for CATSDAGTLGGYTF.